Listed here are 21 T cell receptor beta chains from one sample, sequenced in a study of blood T cell repertoires in COVID-19. Measured with immunoSEQ multiplex PCR; TCRdb has only the in-frame clones, and not every one. The table has over 130,000 clones, approximately 86% seen once; the top ten hold more than 3%. Sequenced: peripheral blood. These receptors all stem from a man in his 70s with acute or convalescent COVID-19.

The chain employs TRBV7-2 and TRBJ2-3; TRBD2 matches at 14 bases. This CDR3 is built from 18 residues. Germline CDR1 reads SGHTA; CDR2 reads FQGNSA. Trimming removed 4 bases from V and 3 bases from J; junction bases left unmatched: 9. The chain's CDR3 is CASSSGLAGAPLTDTQYF. The DNA for the CDR3 is TGTGCCAGCAGCTCGGGACTAGCGGGAGCTCCGTTAACAGATACGCAGTATTTT. The whole variable domain, remainder taken from reference TRBV7-2 and TRBJ2-3, is GAGVSQSPSNKVTEKGKDVELRCDPISGHTALYWYRQSLGQGLEFLIYFQGNSAPDKSGLPSDRFSAERTGGSVSTLTIQRTQQEDSAVYLCASSSGLAGAPLTDTQYFGPGTRLTVL.

V is TRBV11-3 and J is TRBJ2-3; TRBD2 agrees at 11 bases. Germline CDR1 is SGHNT and CDR2 is YENEEA. V dropped 5 bases and J dropped 4; count of bases not matched to a gene: 8. The CDR3 runs to 16 residues. The CDR3 DNA sequence: TGTGCCAGCAGCATTCCTAGCGGGAGGTTGCCAGATACGCAGTATTTT. Protein: CASSIPSGRLPDTQYF.

The J gene is TRBJ2-7, the V gene TRBV7-2, with 7 bases identical to TRBD1. CDR3 length: 14 residues. V shed 3 bases, J shed 4 bases, and the junction held 6 bases outside the gene matches. CDR1 and CDR2 from the germline V gene are SGHTA and FQGNSA. In DNA, the CDR3 is TGTGCCAGCAGCTTCGGGACAGCTTATTACGAGCAGTACTTC. Protein product: CASSFGTAYYEQYF.

This chain links TRBV19 with TRBJ1-4; D gene ambiguous. Germline CDR1 and CDR2: LNHDA and SQIVND (reference sequence). V lost 8 bases, J lost 1 base, and 8 bases lay in between. The CDR3 spans 13 residues. CDR3 in amino acids: CASGRLTNEKLFF. CDR3 DNA: TGTGCCAGTGGGAGATTAACTAATGAAAAACTGTTTTTT.

In this sample, this clone turned up many times. J is TRBJ2-3 and V is TRBV9, with 13 positions matching TRBD2. The V and J ends lost 4 bases and 2 bases, in that order; junction bases with no gene match: 4. In germline, CDR1 is SGDLS, CDR2 YYNGEE. The CDR3 sequence is 16 residues long. CDR3 in DNA: TGTGCCAGCAGCATAGGACTAGCGGGAGTCACAGATACGCAGTATTTT. Its protein product is CASSIGLAGVTDTQYF.

The rearrangement links TRBV4-3 to TRBJ2-2; TRBD2 is a possible D gene (6 bases). This CDR3 contains 16 residues. V lost 0 bases, J lost 1 base, and 9 bases lay in between. The germline gives CDR1 LGHNA, CDR2 YSLEER. The DNA of the CDR3 is TGCGCCAGCAGCCAAGAGGGGGGAGGGAACACCGGGGAGCTGTTTTTT. Its protein is CASSQEGGGNTGELFF.

This clone was counted only a few times. J is TRBJ2-3 and V is TRBV29-1; D unclear. V gave up 4 bases and J gave up 6 bases, with 17 bases separating them. This CDR3 region has 14 residues. Germline CDR1 reads SQVTM; CDR2 reads ANQGSEA. The CDR3 coding sequence is TGCAGCGTTGTTGGAGCCATTGTCGGGGATACGCAGTATTTT. Its protein is CSVVGAIVGDTQYF.

J is TRBJ2-2 and V is TRBV28, with D perhaps TRBD1 (6 bases). V was cut by 6 bases and J by 2 bases, with 13 bases left in between. The CDR3 is 15 residues long. Germline V gene data show CDR1 as MDHEN and CDR2 as SYDVKM. The CDR3 DNA follows: TGTGCCAGCAGCGCACCGGGACAAAACACCGGGGAGCTGTTTTTT. Its protein is CASSAPGQNTGELFF.

This chain connects TRBV11-2 to TRBJ2-2, with 7 bases matching TRBD1. V was clipped by 0 bases and J by 7 bases; unmatched bases: 11. From germline, CDR1 is SGHAT and CDR2 FQNNGV. The CDR3 is 17 amino acids. CDR3 loop: CASSLDAQGYPNGELFF. The CDR3 region has the DNA TGTGCCAGCAGCTTAGATGCACAGGGGTATCCCAACGGGGAGCTGTTTTTT.

The rearrangement joins TRBV19 to TRBJ2-7, with D possibly TRBD2 on 5 matching bases. V was pared by 5 bases and J by 1 base, with 12 bases between. Germline lookup yields CDR1 LNHDA and CDR2 SQIVND (reference sequence). The CDR3 has 14 residues. CDR3 DNA: TGTGCCAGTAGTGGAGGAGACAAGTCCTACGAGCAGTACTTC. The encoded protein is CASSGGDKSYEQYF.

This chain uses TRBV7-3 with TRBJ2-7; D is possibly TRBD1 (7 bases). Trimming shortened V by 2 bases and J by 2 bases, and 10 bases separated the two germline ends. Germline V gene lookup returns CDR1 SGHTA and CDR2 FQGTGA. This CDR3 is 14 amino acids long. CDR3 bases: TGTGCCAGCAGCTTATCAGGGGGGCCCTACGAGCAGTACTTC. This encodes CASSLSGGPYEQYF.

V and J are TRBV6-6 and TRBJ2-3, with 8 nucleotides matching TRBD1. J gave up 1 base and V 4 bases, and 1 base lay outside the gene matches. Germline values: CDR1 MNHNY, CDR2 SVGAGI (reference sequence). This CDR3 contains 14 residues. CDR3 in DNA: TGTGCCAGCAGTTCAGGGGGCGGCACAGATACGCAGTATTTT. This translates into CASSSGGGTDTQYF.

The J gene is TRBJ2-3, the V gene TRBV7-6; TRBD2 matches 13 bases. Germline V CDR1 and CDR2: SGHVS, FNYEAQ. The trim removed 1 base at V and 5 bases at J, leaving 9 bases unmatched. This CDR3 is built from 18 residues. DNA for the CDR3: TGTGCCAGCAGCTTAGGAGTAGGACTAGCGGGAGCGAAAGATACGCAGTATTTT. Protein product: CASSLGVGLAGAKDTQYF.

The chain couples TRBV28 to TRBJ2-1; D gene uncertain. Germline loops: CDR1 MDHEN, CDR2 SYDVKM. Trimming shortened V by 10 bases and J by 8 bases, and 12 bases separated the two germline ends. The CDR3 is made up of 11 amino acids. CDR3 in amino acids: CAISERYEQFF. CDR3 nucleotide sequence: TGTGCCATCTCAGAGCGTTATGAGCAGTTCTTC.

Regarding this clone: This specimen includes other DNA sequences encoding the same CDR3. CDR3 nucleotide sequence: TGTGCCAGCAGCCAAGGACTAGCGGGAATCTCCTACGAGCAGTACTTC. Protein sequence: CASSQGLAGISYEQYF. V gene TRBV3-1 (or the pseudogene TRBV3-2) combines with J gene TRBJ2-7; 11 nucleotides agree with TRBD2. Trimming took 1 base from V and 0 from J; bases not matched to a gene: 2. The germline CDR1 and CDR2 sequences are LGHDT and YNNKEL (reference sequence). The CDR3 totals 16 residues.

The chain carries TRBV5-5 and TRBJ2-2, with D unresolved. The germline V and J ends were trimmed by 2 bases and 5 bases, with 19 bases remaining between them. The CDR3 has 17 amino acids. Germline values: CDR1 SGHKS, CDR2 YYEKEE (reference sequence). The CDR3 region is CASSFGLRLGWTGELFF. CDR3 nucleotide sequence: TGTGCCAGCAGCTTCGGATTACGGCTAGGTTGGACCGGGGAGCTGTTTTTT.

The chain couples TRBV28 to TRBJ1-1, with 10 bases fitting TRBD1. The germline CDR1 and CDR2 sequences are MDHEN and SYDVKM. After removal of 5 bases from V and 1 base from J, the junction contained 4 bases not matched to a gene. The CDR3 runs 15 residues. The DNA of the CDR3 is TGTGCCAGCAGTCCGACAGGGGGCCCGAACACTGAAGCTTTCTTT. Its translation: CASSPTGGPNTEAFF.

This clone has a handful of counts. The sample has other DNA sequences that encode this CDR3 too. The rearrangement uses TRBV9 and TRBJ2-7; 7 nucleotides line up with TRBD2. The CDR3 covers 15 residues. CDR1 is SGDLS and CDR2 is YYNGEE in the germline V gene. V lost 0 bases, J lost 2 bases, and 5 bases stayed unmatched. CDR3 DNA: TGTGCCAGCAGCGTAGGTTCTAGCGGTACCTACGAGCAGTACTTC. Its translation: CASSVGSSGTYEQYF.

This chain joins TRBV6-5 and TRBJ1-5; TRBD1 matches 11 bases. Germline V gives CDR1 MNHEY, CDR2 SVGAGI. Trimming removed 2 bases from V and 9 bases from J; junction bases left unmatched: 3. This CDR3 is built from 14 residues. The CDR3 region has the DNA TGTGCCAGCAGTTACGGGACAGGGGGTGGGCCCCAGCATTTT. It specifies CASSYGTGGGPQHF.

This clone was detected only once. This chain joins TRBV4-1 and TRBJ1-2, with TRBD1 identical over 8 bases. The CDR3 consists of 16 residues. Germline V gene sequence: CDR1 MGHRA, CDR2 YSYEKL. V shed 0 bases, J shed 4 bases, and the junction held 7 bases outside the gene matches. The CDR3 bases are TGCGCCAGCAGCCAAGACCCTATGGACAGGGTCTATGGCTACACCTTC. Its protein product is CASSQDPMDRVYGYTF.

The chain combines TRBV20-1 with TRBJ2-7, with a possible D match to TRBD2 (6 bases). Germline-derived CDR1 and CDR2 are DFQATT and SNEGSKA (reference sequence). The CDR3 consists of 16 residues. Trimming pared 6 bases from V and 7 bases from J, leaving 28 bases between. CDR3 sequence reads: CSASARWGGGSSEQYF. The CDR3 nucleotides read TGCAGTGCGAGTGCTAGATGGGGCGGAGGGAGTAGTGAGCAGTACTTC.